One and the same sample provided the 10 T cell receptor beta chains below, sequenced in a study of CD4 T cells in relation to SARS-CoV-2 and coronaviruses (TCRdb year 2021). Library construction relied on the immunoSEQ multiplex PCR assay. The source is immuneACCESS, and TCRdb retained only in-frame sequences with V and J called. Part of the clones is not carried over; for the studies checked, unresolved V genes explain less than half of this, and the remainder is unexplained. In all, the sample holds about 19,000 clones, and 70% to 80% of those were seen once. Clones ranked in the top ten supply 20% to 25% of the sample. No antigens are known for them. CD4+ T cells from unexposed donors were collected before the COVID-19 pandemic (2011-2018). The EasySep CD4+ T cell isolation kit was used to isolate CD4+ T cells once the cultures had run for more than 8 days. The sequencing sample was made of CD4+ T cells from PBMCs, cultured in vitro. These receptors all come from a human donor in good health.

This clone appeared a few times. This sequence joins TRBV9 and TRBJ2-3, with 8 nucleotides matching TRBD2. J lost 3 bases, V lost 0 bases, and 6 bases had no gene match. CDR3 length equals 16 residues. Germline loops: CDR1 SGDLS, CDR2 YYNGEE. CDR3 region: CASSVAGLAGTDTQYF. CDR3 sequence (DNA): TGTGCCAGCAGCGTAGCAGGGCTAGCGGGTACAGATACGCAGTATTTT.

This sequence joins TRBV9 and TRBJ2-3, with D possibly called TRBD1 or TRBD2 (6 bases each). The V end was cut by 1 base, the J end by 4 bases, with 16 bases between. The CDR3 is 16 residues long. Germline CDR1 is SGDLS and CDR2 is YYNGEE. Here the CDR3 reads CASSVRAGGRADTQYF. DNA for the CDR3: TGTGCCAGCAGCGTAAGAGCTGGGGGGCGCGCAGATACGCAGTATTTT.

CDR3 nucleotide sequence: TGTGCCAGCAGCCCCCAACAGGGACCCGGAAACACCATATATTTT. Protein sequence: CASSPQQGPGNTIYF. J is TRBJ1-3 and V is TRBV7-7, with a weak D call TRBD1 (6 bases). This CDR3 contains 15 residues. Germline V gene sequence: CDR1 SSHAT, CDR2 FNYEAQ (reference sequence). The V and J ends lost 5 bases and 4 bases respectively, with 15 bases between them.

This clone was counted a few times. The chain uses TRBV5-1 and TRBJ2-7; 8 nucleotides line up with TRBD1. Germline V lookup: CDR1 SGHRS, CDR2 YFSETQ. Trimming cost V 5 bases and J 6 bases; bases outside gene matches: 13. CDR3 size: 15 residues. In DNA, the CDR3 is TGCGCCAGCAGTCAAATTGGACAGGGATCTCCCGAGCAGTACTTC. This encodes CASSQIGQGSPEQYF.

The V and J genes are TRBV6-6 and TRBJ2-2; the D gene is possibly TRBD1 (7 bases). Trimming stripped 8 bases from V and 5 bases from J, with 18 bases between. The CDR3 contains 15 residues. Germline V gene lookup returns CDR1 MNHNY and CDR2 SVGAGI (reference sequence). Here the CDR3 DNA reads TGTGCCAGCCTCACGTGGCAGGGGGGAACCGGGGAGCTGTTTTTT. This sequence encodes CASLTWQGGTGELFF.

This rearrangement joins TRBV6-5 to TRBJ1-1; perhaps TRBD1 as D (5 bases). Germline V gives CDR1 MNHEY, CDR2 SVGAGI. CDR3 length: 14 residues. Trimming removed 6 bases from V and 2 bases from J, with 13 bases in between. CDR3 sequence: CASRGPGRNTEAFF. The CDR3 region has the DNA TGTGCCAGCAGAGGGCCAGGGCGAAACACTGAAGCTTTCTTT.

This clone was picked up one time. This chain uses TRBV6-1 with TRBJ1-2; 7 bases are shared with TRBD1. This CDR3 region has 16 residues. Germline CDR1 reads MNHNS; CDR2 reads SASEGT. Germline trimming cut 0 bases from V and 0 bases from J; bases unmatched to any gene: 4. The CDR3 is CASSEALGTANYGYTF. The CDR3 DNA is TGTGCCAGCAGTGAAGCCCTCGGGACAGCTAACTATGGCTACACCTTC.

CDR3 sequence: CASSESGTGHYVLTF. The CDR3 nucleotides read TGCGCCAGCAGTGAGTCGGGGACAGGGCATTACGTCCTGACTTTC. The V call is TRBV10-2, the J call TRBJ2-6; 9 positions match TRBD1. V lost 0 bases and J lost 11; bases outside the gene matches: 5. Germline lookup yields CDR1 WSHSY and CDR2 SAAADI. The CDR3 is 15 residues long.

The CDR3 bases are TGTGCCAGTAGCAAGGGACCGAATTCCTACGAGCAGTACTTC. It encodes CASSKGPNSYEQYF. The gene calls are TRBV19 and TRBJ2-7; the D call may be TRBD1 or TRBD2 (5 bases each). The V end lost 6 bases, the J end lost 1 base, and 13 bases lay between the germline ends. Germline CDR1 and CDR2: LNHDA and SQIVND (reference sequence). The CDR3 spans 14 residues.

For the CDR3, the DNA is TGTGCCAGCAGCCAAGATTCTGCGAGTCAGGGGACGCAGTATTTT. It specifies CASSQDSASQGTQYF. The rearrangement uses TRBV3-1 (or the pseudogene TRBV3-2) and TRBJ2-3, with D perhaps TRBD1 (6 bases). Germline V lookup: CDR1 LGHDT, CDR2 YNNKEL (reference sequence). The CDR3 contains 15 residues. V was pared by 0 bases and J by 9 bases, with 16 bases between.